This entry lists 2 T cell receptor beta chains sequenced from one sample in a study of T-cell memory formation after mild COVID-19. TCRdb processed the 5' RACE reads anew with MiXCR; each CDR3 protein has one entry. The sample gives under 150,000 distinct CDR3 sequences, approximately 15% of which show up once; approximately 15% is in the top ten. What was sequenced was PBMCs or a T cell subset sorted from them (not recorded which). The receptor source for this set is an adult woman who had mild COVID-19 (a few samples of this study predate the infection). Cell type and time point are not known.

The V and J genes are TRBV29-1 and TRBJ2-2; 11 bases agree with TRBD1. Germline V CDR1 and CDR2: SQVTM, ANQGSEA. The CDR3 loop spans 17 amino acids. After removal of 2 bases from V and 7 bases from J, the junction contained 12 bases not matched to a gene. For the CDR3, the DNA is TGCAGCGTTGAAACTCTCCGGACAGGGGGCTTGGACGGGGAGCTGTTTTTT. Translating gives CSVETLRTGGLDGELFF.

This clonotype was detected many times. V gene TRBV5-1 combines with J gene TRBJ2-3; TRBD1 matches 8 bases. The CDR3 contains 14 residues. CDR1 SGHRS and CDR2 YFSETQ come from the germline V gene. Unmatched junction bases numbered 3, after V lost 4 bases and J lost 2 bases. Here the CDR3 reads CASSTGGLTDTQYF. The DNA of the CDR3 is TGCGCCAGCAGCACAGGGGGGCTCACAGATACGCAGTATTTT.